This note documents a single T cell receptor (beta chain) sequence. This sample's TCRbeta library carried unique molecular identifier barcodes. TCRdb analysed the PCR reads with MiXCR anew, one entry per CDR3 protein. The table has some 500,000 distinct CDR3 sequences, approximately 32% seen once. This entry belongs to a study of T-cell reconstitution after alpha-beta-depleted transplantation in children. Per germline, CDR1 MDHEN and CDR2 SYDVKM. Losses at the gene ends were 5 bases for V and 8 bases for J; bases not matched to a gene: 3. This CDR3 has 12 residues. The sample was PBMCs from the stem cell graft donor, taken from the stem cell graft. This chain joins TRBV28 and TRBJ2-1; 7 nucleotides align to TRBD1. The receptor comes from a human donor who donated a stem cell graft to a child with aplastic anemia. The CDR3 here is CASSTTGDEQFF. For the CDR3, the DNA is TGTGCCAGCAGTACCACAGGGGATGAGCAGTTCTTC. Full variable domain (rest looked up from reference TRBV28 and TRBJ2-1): DVKVTQSSRYLVKRTGEKVFLECVQDMDHENMFWYRQDPGLGLRLIYFSYDVKMKEKGDIPEGYSVSREKKERFSLILESASTNQTSMYLCASSTTGDEQFFGPGTRLTVL.